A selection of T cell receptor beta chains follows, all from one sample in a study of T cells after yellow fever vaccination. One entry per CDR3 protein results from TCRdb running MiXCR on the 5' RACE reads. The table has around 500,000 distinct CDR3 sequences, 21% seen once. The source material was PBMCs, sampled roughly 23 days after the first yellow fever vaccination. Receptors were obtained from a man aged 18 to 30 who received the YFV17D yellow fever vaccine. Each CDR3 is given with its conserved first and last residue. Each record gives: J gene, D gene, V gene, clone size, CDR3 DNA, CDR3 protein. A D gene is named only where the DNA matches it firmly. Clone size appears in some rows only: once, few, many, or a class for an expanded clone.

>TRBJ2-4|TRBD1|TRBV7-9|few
TGTGCCAGCAGCACGAACAGGGGGTTAGCCAAAAACATTCAGTACTTC
CASSTNRGLAKNIQYF
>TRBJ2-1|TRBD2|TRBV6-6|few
TGTGCCAGCAGCGGGGGGGCCGATGAGCAGTTCTTC
CASSGGADEQFF
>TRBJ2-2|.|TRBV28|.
TGTGCCAGCACCCCCTTGGGTGCAGGGGAGCTGTTTTTT
CASTPLGAGELFF
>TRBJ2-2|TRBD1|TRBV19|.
TGTGCCAGTAGCGACAGGGGCTACACCGGGGAGCAGTTTTTT
CASSDRGYTGEQFF
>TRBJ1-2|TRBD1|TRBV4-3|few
TGCGCCAGCAGACCTACAGGGGTTGGGAATGGCTACACCTTC
CASRPTGVGNGYTF
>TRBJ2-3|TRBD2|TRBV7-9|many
TGTGCCAGCAGTTTAGTAGCGGGGGGCACAGATACGCAGTATTTT
CASSLVAGGTDTQYF
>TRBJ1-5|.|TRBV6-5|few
TGTGCCAGCAGCTCTCGGGGTCCCAATCAGCCCCAGCATTTT
CASSSRGPNQPQHF
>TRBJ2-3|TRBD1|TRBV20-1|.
TGCAGTGCTGGCAGGGGGTCTAGCACAGATACGCAGTATTTT
CSAGRGSSTDTQYF
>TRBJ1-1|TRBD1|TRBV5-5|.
TGTGCCAGCAGCGAAGAACAGGGGTGGGCTGAAGCTTTCTTT
CASSEEQGWAEAFF
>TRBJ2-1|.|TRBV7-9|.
TGTGCCAGCAGCTCCTCTACAGGTTTCAATGAGCAGTTCTTC
CASSSSTGFNEQFF
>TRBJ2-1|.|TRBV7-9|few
TGTGCCAGCAGCACGTCGGGAGAGCCCTACAATGAGCAGTTCTTC
CASSTSGEPYNEQFF
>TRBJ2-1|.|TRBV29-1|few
TGCAGCGCCGAAGGGCGGGGCCCATACAATGAGCAGTTCTTC
CSAEGRGPYNEQFF
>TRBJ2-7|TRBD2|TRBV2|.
TGTGCCAGCAGGACTAGCGGGGGTAACGAGCAGTACTTC
CASRTSGGNEQYF
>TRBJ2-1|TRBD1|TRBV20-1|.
TGCAGTGCTAATACAGGGGGGAATGAGCAGTTCTTC
CSANTGGNEQFF
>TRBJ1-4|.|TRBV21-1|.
TGTGCCAGCAGCATCCGAACACAGGAGACAACTAATGAAAAACTGTTTTTT
CASSIRTQETTNEKLFF
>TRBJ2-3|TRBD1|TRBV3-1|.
TGTGCCAGCAACACAGGGGGCGGAGATAGCACAGATACGCAGTATTTT
CASNTGGGDSTDTQYF
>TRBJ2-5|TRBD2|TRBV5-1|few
TGCGCCAGCTTCCCCACTAGCGGGCTCAGTTTCCAAGAGACCCAGTACTTC
CASFPTSGLSFQETQYF
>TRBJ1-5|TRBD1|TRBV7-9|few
TGTGCCAGCAGCACCGACAGGGCCAATCAGCCCCAGCATTTT
CASSTDRANQPQHF
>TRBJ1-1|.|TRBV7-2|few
TGTGCCAGCAGCTTGCCAGCAGCGGGGAAGGCTGAAGCTTTCTTT
CASSLPAAGKAEAFF
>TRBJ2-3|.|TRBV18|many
TGTGCCAGCTCAACCCCAGGGATCCCAGATACGCAGTATTTT
CASSTPGIPDTQYF
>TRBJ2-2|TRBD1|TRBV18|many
TGTGCCAGCTCACAGGACAGGGTCGGATACACCGGGGAGCTGTTTTTT
CASSQDRVGYTGELFF
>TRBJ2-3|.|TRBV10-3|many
TGTGCCATCAGTGATTTTAGGGGAGATACGCAGTATTTT
CAISDFRGDTQYF
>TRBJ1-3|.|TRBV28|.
TGTGCCAGCAGTTTTAGGCCTTCCTCTGGAAACACCATATATTTT
CASSFRPSSGNTIYF